These T cell receptor beta chains were read from a single sample in a study of cytomegalovirus exposure and HLA in healthy donors. Only in-frame clones appear in the TCRdb table, and some are missing; sequencing was by immunoSEQ multiplex PCR. The table shows 150,000 to 200,000 clones, with about 75% occurring only once. The sequenced material came from PBMCs. The receptors derive from a man in his forties or fifties in good health and CMV-seropositive. CDR3s include the opening cysteine and the closing phenylalanine or tryptophan. Fields, in order: V gene, D gene, J gene, clone size, CDR3 protein, CDR3 DNA. A D gene is named only where the DNA matches it firmly. Rows may omit the clone size; those that give it use once, few, many or a size class.

V gene: TRBV6-1
D gene: -
J gene: TRBJ1-3
clone size: -
CDR3 protein: CASSEGRSSGNTIYF
CDR3 DNA: TGTGCCAGCAGTGAGGGCAGAAGCTCTGGAAACACCATATATTTT

V gene: TRBV11-3
D gene: TRBD2
J gene: TRBJ2-1
clone size: -
CDR3 protein: CASSPRKSGGPIFF
CDR3 DNA: TGTGCCAGCAGCCCCCGTAAGAGCGGGGGCCCCATCTTCTTC

V gene: TRBV28
D gene: TRBD1
J gene: TRBJ2-7
clone size: -
CDR3 protein: CASTPHRGLTYEQYF
CDR3 DNA: TGTGCCAGCACACCTCACAGGGGGCTAACATACGAGCAGTACTTC

V gene: TRBV20-1
D gene: -
J gene: TRBJ2-5
clone size: -
CDR3 protein: CSASPSETQYF
CDR3 DNA: TGCAGTGCTAGTCCGTCAGAGACCCAGTACTTC

V gene: TRBV18
D gene: -
J gene: TRBJ2-5
clone size: -
CDR3 protein: CASSPRDTQETQYF
CDR3 DNA: TGTGCCAGCTCACCACGGGACACACAAGAGACCCAGTACTTC

V gene: TRBV5-1
D gene: TRBD1
J gene: TRBJ2-5
clone size: once
CDR3 protein: CASSSGQGRTQYF
CDR3 DNA: TGCGCCAGCAGCTCGGGACAGGGGCGGACCCAGTACTTC

V gene: TRBV9
D gene: -
J gene: TRBJ1-3
clone size: -
CDR3 protein: CASSRASSSGNTIYF
CDR3 DNA: TGTGCCAGCTCCAGGGCTTCCAGCTCTGGAAACACCATATATTTT

V gene: TRBV10-3
D gene: -
J gene: TRBJ1-3
clone size: -
CDR3 protein: CAISPGRETGNTIYF
CDR3 DNA: TGTGCCATCAGCCCTGGGAGGGAAACTGGAAACACCATATATTTT

V gene: TRBV28
D gene: -
J gene: TRBJ2-4
clone size: once
CDR3 protein: CASSLPGELAKNIQYF
CDR3 DNA: TGTGCCAGCAGTTTACCGGGGGAGCTAGCCAAAAACATTCAGTACTTC

V gene: TRBV6-5
D gene: -
J gene: TRBJ1-3
clone size: -
CDR3 protein: CASSLLGTSGNTIYF
CDR3 DNA: TGTGCCAGCAGTTTATTAGGGACATCCGGAAACACCATATATTTT

V gene: TRBV19
D gene: TRBD1
J gene: TRBJ1-2
clone size: -
CDR3 protein: CASSPRQGGRWGYGYTF
CDR3 DNA: TGTGCCAGTAGCCCCAGACAGGGGGGCAGATGGGGCTATGGCTACACCTTC

V gene: TRBV18
D gene: -
J gene: TRBJ1-6
clone size: -
CDR3 protein: CASSRDRKGSPLHF
CDR3 DNA: TGTGCCAGCTCACGAGACAGGAAGGGGTCACCCCTCCACTTT

V gene: TRBV4-2
D gene: TRBD1
J gene: TRBJ2-2
clone size: -
CDR3 protein: CASSQDFSGQGASGELFF
CDR3 DNA: TGTGCCAGCAGCCAAGATTTTTCCGGACAGGGGGCAAGCGGGGAGCTGTTTTTT

V gene: TRBV10-2
D gene: TRBD2
J gene: TRBJ2-3
clone size: -
CDR3 protein: CASRGSGALSTDTQYF
CDR3 DNA: TGCGCCAGCAGGGGTAGCGGGGCCCTTAGCACAGATACGCAGTATTTT

V gene: TRBV9
D gene: -
J gene: TRBJ2-5
clone size: -
CDR3 protein: CASSVGAGRETQYF
CDR3 DNA: TGTGCCAGCAGCGTAGGTGCGGGACGAGAGACCCAGTACTTC

V gene: TRBV9
D gene: TRBD2
J gene: TRBJ2-3
clone size: -
CDR3 protein: CASSAGTSGSTDTQYF
CDR3 DNA: TGTGCCAGCAGCGCCGGGACTAGCGGGTCCACAGATACGCAGTATTTT

V gene: TRBV2
D gene: TRBD1
J gene: TRBJ2-5
clone size: -
CDR3 protein: CASSETLGTVGRETQYF
CDR3 DNA: TGTGCCAGCAGTGAGACACTGGGGACAGTGGGGAGAGAGACCCAGTACTTC

V gene: TRBV10-2
D gene: -
J gene: TRBJ1-1
clone size: -
CDR3 protein: CATGQFNTEAFF
CDR3 DNA: TGCGCCACCGGACAGTTCAACACTGAAGCTTTCTTT

V gene: TRBV14
D gene: -
J gene: TRBJ1-1
clone size: -
CDR3 protein: CASSLQGNTEAFF
CDR3 DNA: TGTGCCAGCAGCCTCCAGGGGAACACTGAAGCTTTCTTT

V gene: TRBV9
D gene: -
J gene: TRBJ1-1
clone size: -
CDR3 protein: CASSVGGGRGGTEAFF
CDR3 DNA: TGTGCCAGCAGCGTAGGAGGGGGAAGGGGTGGAACTGAAGCTTTCTTT

V gene: TRBV7-9
D gene: TRBD1
J gene: TRBJ1-2
clone size: -
CDR3 protein: CSSSAPGGARYGYTF
CDR3 DNA: TGTTCCAGCAGCGCGCCAGGGGGCGCACGGTATGGCTACACCTTC

V gene: TRBV19
D gene: -
J gene: TRBJ1-5
clone size: -
CDR3 protein: CASSYQGVGNQPQHF
CDR3 DNA: TGTGCCAGTAGTTATCAAGGGGTGGGCAATCAGCCCCAGCATTTT

V gene: TRBV29-1
D gene: -
J gene: TRBJ2-7
clone size: -
CDR3 protein: CSVADSYEQYF
CDR3 DNA: TGCAGCGTTGCCGACAGCTACGAGCAGTACTTC

V gene: TRBV5-1
D gene: -
J gene: TRBJ1-6
clone size: -
CDR3 protein: CASSLGQGGSPLHF
CDR3 DNA: TGCGCCAGCAGCTTGGGGCAGGGAGGCTCACCCCTCCACTTT

V gene: TRBV13
D gene: -
J gene: TRBJ1-3
clone size: -
CDR3 protein: CASSPRFPGHSSGNTIYF
CDR3 DNA: TGTGCCAGCAGCCCTAGGTTCCCGGGACATAGCTCTGGAAACACCATATATTTT

V gene: TRBV5-6
D gene: -
J gene: TRBJ1-5
clone size: -
CDR3 protein: CASTLRGYFNQPQHF
CDR3 DNA: TGTGCCAGCACCTTGAGGGGGTACTTCAATCAGCCCCAGCATTTT

V gene: TRBV7-9
D gene: -
J gene: TRBJ2-2
clone size: -
CDR3 protein: CASSPQGNTGELFF
CDR3 DNA: TGTGCCAGCAGCCCACAGGGTAACACCGGGGAGCTGTTTTTT

V gene: TRBV7-8
D gene: -
J gene: TRBJ1-4
clone size: once
CDR3 protein: CASSPGTPRPNEKLFF
CDR3 DNA: TGTGCCAGCAGCCCCGGGACTCCTAGACCTAATGAAAAACTGTTTTTT

V gene: TRBV4-1
D gene: TRBD1
J gene: TRBJ1-4
clone size: -
CDR3 protein: CASSQTLTRGPIEKLFF
CDR3 DNA: TGCGCCAGCAGCCAAACCCTCACCAGGGGGCCCATAGAAAAACTGTTTTTT

V gene: TRBV14
D gene: TRBD1
J gene: TRBJ1-6
clone size: once
CDR3 protein: CASSQLGQGGGSPLHF
CDR3 DNA: TGTGCCAGCAGCCAACTCGGACAGGGGGGAGGTTCACCCCTCCACTTT

V gene: TRBV6-6
D gene: TRBD2
J gene: TRBJ2-5
clone size: -
CDR3 protein: CVTQPLAEPQETQYF
CDR3 DNA: TGTGTTACGCAGCCCCTAGCGGAGCCCCAAGAGACCCAGTACTTC

V gene: TRBV27
D gene: TRBD1
J gene: TRBJ2-5
clone size: -
CDR3 protein: CASSSGTGVQETQYF
CDR3 DNA: TGTGCCAGCAGTAGCGGGACAGGGGTCCAAGAGACCCAGTACTTC

V gene: TRBV4-1
D gene: TRBD1
J gene: TRBJ2-6
clone size: -
CDR3 protein: CASRDGTGSGANVLTF
CDR3 DNA: TGCGCCAGCAGAGATGGGACAGGGAGTGGGGCCAACGTCCTGACTTTC

V gene: TRBV19
D gene: TRBD2
J gene: TRBJ2-5
clone size: -
CDR3 protein: CASSNGLAGSKETQYF
CDR3 DNA: TGTGCCAGTAGTAACGGACTAGCGGGGTCCAAAGAGACCCAGTACTTC

V gene: TRBV18
D gene: TRBD1
J gene: TRBJ1-1
clone size: -
CDR3 protein: CASSFKGTGIPPLNTEAFF
CDR3 DNA: TGTGCCAGCTCATTCAAGGGGACAGGGATACCCCCCCTGAACACTGAAGCTTTCTTT